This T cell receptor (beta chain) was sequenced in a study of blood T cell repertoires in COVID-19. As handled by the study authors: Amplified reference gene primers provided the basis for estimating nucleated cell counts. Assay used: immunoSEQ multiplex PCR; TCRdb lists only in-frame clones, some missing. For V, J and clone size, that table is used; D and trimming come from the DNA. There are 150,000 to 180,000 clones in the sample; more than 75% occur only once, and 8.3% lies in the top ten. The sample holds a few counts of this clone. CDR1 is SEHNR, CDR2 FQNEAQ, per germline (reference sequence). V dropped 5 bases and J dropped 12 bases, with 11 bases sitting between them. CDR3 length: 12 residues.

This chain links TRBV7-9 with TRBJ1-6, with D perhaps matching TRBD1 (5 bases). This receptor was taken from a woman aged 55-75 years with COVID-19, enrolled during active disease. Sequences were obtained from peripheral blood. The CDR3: CASSPQDKPLHF. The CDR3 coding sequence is TGTGCCAGCAGCCCCCAGGACAAACCCCTCCACTTT.